The 3 T cell receptor beta chains in this list originate from one sample, sequenced in a study of spatial heterogeneity in lung cancer. Time point: blood at routine non-recurrence follow-up after resection. Each CDR3 protein gets one entry after TCRdb re-called the 5' RACE reads with MiXCR. The data show just over 70,000 distinct CDR3 sequences, approximately 8.9% seen once. The sample here was PBMCs, taken at follow-up. All receptors derive from a female donor with early-stage non-small cell lung cancer.

By share, this clonotype counts as medium-sized. The chain couples TRBV28 to TRBJ1-1; D remains unclear. Germline V gives CDR1 MDHEN, CDR2 SYDVKM. Trimming removed 8 bases from V and 5 bases from J, with 9 bases in between. This CDR3 is built from 11 residues. The CDR3 protein is CASPEGTEAFF. The DNA for the CDR3 is TGTGCCAGCCCCGAAGGGACTGAAGCTTTCTTT.

This clonotype was detected many times. The chain couples TRBV3-1 to TRBJ2-2; D ambiguous. Germline CDR1 reads LGHDT; CDR2 reads YNNKEL (reference sequence). Trimming pared 3 bases from V and 6 bases from J, leaving 5 bases between. There are 12 residues in the CDR3. The DNA for the CDR3 is TGTGCCAGCAGCCATGACGCCGGGGAGCTGTTTTTT. Translation: CASSHDAGELFF.

This clonotype was observed a handful of times. This chain's CDR3 is CSAVGPGGNTEAFF. The CDR3 DNA reads as TGCAGTGCGGTCGGGCCGGGGGGGAACACTGAAGCTTTCTTT. This chain connects TRBV20-1 to TRBJ1-1, with D maybe TRBD1 (5 bases). CDR3 length: 14 amino acids. CDR1 and CDR2 (germline): DFQATT, SNEGSKA (reference sequence). The V gene lost 6 bases and the J gene lost 1 base, with 15 bases spanning the gap.